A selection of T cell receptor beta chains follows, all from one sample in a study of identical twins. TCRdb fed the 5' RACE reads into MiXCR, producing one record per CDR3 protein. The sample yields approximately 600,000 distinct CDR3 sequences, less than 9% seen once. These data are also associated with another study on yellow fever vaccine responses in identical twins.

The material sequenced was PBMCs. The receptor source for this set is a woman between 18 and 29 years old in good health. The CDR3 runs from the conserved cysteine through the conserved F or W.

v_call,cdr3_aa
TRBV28,CASSSQTPFQETQYF
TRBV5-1,CASSLGGMANQPQHF
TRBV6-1,CASSFGQGAYGEQFF
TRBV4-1,CASSQERGFRSDEQFF
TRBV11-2,CASSGGGFGGPVEQFF
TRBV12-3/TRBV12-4,CASILQGAGTQYF
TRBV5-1,CASSLIGTPTYEQYF
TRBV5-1,CASTLGLAENTDTQYF
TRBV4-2,CASSHQQGVDEKLFF
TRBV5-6,CASSFQGGTGELFF
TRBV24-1,CATSDASGSWGEKLFF
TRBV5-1,CASSPGTRQGRNEQYF
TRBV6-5,CASSYSNVNRANSPLHF
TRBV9,CASGDTPNEQFF
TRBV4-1,CASSQDRPGLLGANVLTF
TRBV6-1,CASSEVSGSYGYTF
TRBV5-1,CASSAGQLRTGELFF
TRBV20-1,CSARDASSTGELFF
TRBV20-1,CSARPLSYNEQFF
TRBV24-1,CATNRGGSYNEQFF
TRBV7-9,CASSSRDTYQETQYF
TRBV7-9,CASAPLGETYEQYF
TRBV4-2,CASSPLSGSTEAFF
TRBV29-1,CSVGLAGVVKYF
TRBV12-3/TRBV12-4,CASSLFPWNEQFF
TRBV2,CASSEGGQARNNEQFF